Below are 25 T cell receptor beta chains sequenced from a single sample in a study of T cell responses to AZD1222 COVID-19 vaccine. Here immunoSEQ multiplex PCR was the method, and the copy in TCRdb shows in-frame clones only, minus some. The data contain 120,000 to 150,000 clones, roughly 93% of them singletons. The sample consisted of peripheral blood, taken on day 0 of MenACWY control vaccination. The receptors derive from an adult in good health.

V is TRBV18 and J is TRBJ1-1; 7 nucleotides line up with TRBD1. The germline V gene has CDR1 KGHSH and CDR2 LQKENI. V shed 4 bases, J shed 1 base, and the junction held 12 bases outside the gene matches. This CDR3 is 17 amino acids long. The DNA for the CDR3 is TGTGCCAGCTCACAGGCCGAGACAGGGACTGCGAACACTGAAGCTTTCTTT. This sequence encodes CASSQAETGTANTEAFF.

The chain's CDR3 is CASSISSGGEQYF. The CDR3 nucleotides read TGTGCCAGTAGTATTAGTAGCGGGGGAGAGCAGTACTTC. The V call is TRBV19, the J call TRBJ2-7; 9 nucleotides line up with TRBD2. Germline V lookup: CDR1 LNHDA, CDR2 SQIVND (reference sequence). V gave up 3 bases and J gave up 7 bases; unmatched junction bases: 4. There are 13 residues in the CDR3.

The V call is TRBV3-1 (or the pseudogene TRBV3-2), the J call TRBJ1-4; D possibly corresponds to TRBD1 (6 bases). The CDR3 is made up of 18 amino acids. Trimming pared 2 bases from V and 0 bases from J, leaving 16 bases between. Germline CDR1 and CDR2: LGHDT and YNNKEL (reference sequence). As DNA, the CDR3 is TGTGCCAGCAGCCAACCAACAGGGAACCTCCCAACTAATGAAAAACTGTTTTTT. Protein sequence: CASSQPTGNLPTNEKLFF.

J is TRBJ2-7 and V is TRBV6-5; 10 bases are a match to TRBD2. V lost 5 bases and J lost 4; bases outside the gene matches: 5. This CDR3 spans 14 amino acids. CDR1 MNHEY and CDR2 SVGAGI come from the germline V gene. CDR3 DNA sequence: TGTGCCAGCAGTATAGCGGGAGGCTCGTACGAGCAGTACTTC. It is translated as CASSIAGGSYEQYF.

This chain connects TRBV4-3 to TRBJ2-2, with 7 bases lining up with TRBD2. CDR1 and CDR2 (germline): LGHNA, YSLEER. This CDR3 comprises 14 residues. V lost 7 bases to trimming and J lost 0 bases; unmatched junction nucleotides: 2. The CDR3 sequence is CASNSGANTGELFF. The CDR3 DNA sequence: TGCGCCAGCAACAGCGGGGCGAACACCGGGGAGCTGTTTTTT.

The V call is TRBV28, the J call TRBJ2-7, with a weak D call TRBD2 (6 bases). CDR1 MDHEN and CDR2 SYDVKM come from the germline V gene. The CDR3 covers 15 residues. V lost 5 bases, J lost 3 bases, and 17 bases lay in between. DNA of the CDR3: TGTGCCAGCAGTCTACTTCTAGCGTCTCTCTACGAGCAGTACTTC. Translation: CASSLLLASLYEQYF.

V usage is TRBV7-2 and J usage is TRBJ2-2; D is unresolved. V lost 4 bases, J lost 6 bases, and 12 bases lay in between. CDR1 and CDR2 (germline): SGHTA, FQGNSA. The CDR3 extends over 14 amino acids. CDR3 sequence: CASSYNRGAGELFF. As DNA, the CDR3 is TGTGCCAGCAGCTATAATAGAGGCGCCGGGGAGCTGTTTTTT.

The chain links TRBV2 to TRBJ1-6; D gene uncertain. Germline loops: CDR1 SNHLY, CDR2 FYNNEI. Trimming pared 7 bases from V and 10 bases from J, leaving 14 bases between. The CDR3 runs 13 residues. The chain's CDR3 is CASITDGDSPLHF. Here the CDR3 DNA reads TGTGCCAGCATAACCGACGGTGACTCACCCCTCCACTTT.

V gene TRBV11-2 combines with J gene TRBJ1-6, with 7 positions matching TRBD1. The CDR3 is 15 amino acids. Germline trimming cut 4 bases from V and 4 bases from J; bases unmatched to any gene: 4. The germline CDR1 and CDR2 sequences are SGHAT and FQNNGV. The CDR3 spells CASSWGGQYNSPLHF. The CDR3 nucleotides are TGTGCCAGCAGCTGGGGGGGACAGTATAATTCACCCCTCCACTTT.

The V gene is TRBV6-1, the J gene TRBJ1-2, with D maybe TRBD1 (6 bases). The germline gives CDR1 MNHNS, CDR2 SASEGT. The ends were cut back, 9 bases at V and 7 bases at J, with 18 bases in the middle. CDR3 length equals 13 residues. The CDR3 DNA reads as TGTGCCAGTGAAACAGGGTACGCCGGTGGCTACACCTTC. It yields the protein CASETGYAGGYTF.

This clone was picked up one time. V gene TRBV20-1 combines with J gene TRBJ1-5; 8 bases fit TRBD1. The CDR3 sequence is 15 residues long. V lost 3 bases and J lost 0; bases outside the gene matches: 4. The germline V gene encodes CDR1 DFQATT and CDR2 SNEGSKA (reference sequence). DNA of the CDR3: TGCAGTGCTAGTGGACAGGGAGATAGCAATCAGCCCCAGCATTTT. As protein: CSASGQGDSNQPQHF.

The chain links TRBV7-9 to TRBJ2-3; 7 bases are shared with TRBD2. This CDR3 comprises 17 residues. Germline lookup yields CDR1 SEHNR and CDR2 FQNEAQ (reference sequence). The J segment lost 0 bases and the V segment lost 1 base, leaving 7 bases of the junction unmatched. This chain's CDR3 is CASSLEHGGRSTDTQYF. The CDR3 nucleotides read TGTGCCAGCAGCTTAGAACACGGGGGGAGGAGCACAGATACGCAGTATTTT.

This clone has only one observation. This chain links TRBV5-1 with TRBJ1-4; TRBD1 aligns across 12 bases. Trimming took 4 bases from V and 7 from J; bases not matched to a gene: 5. CDR1 SGHRS and CDR2 YFSETQ come from the germline V gene. CDR3 length equals 15 residues. CDR3 region: CASSPGTGGVEKLFF. As DNA, the CDR3 is TGCGCCAGCAGCCCAGGGACAGGGGGCGTTGAAAAACTGTTTTTT.

The chain couples TRBV9 to TRBJ1-6, with D maybe TRBD1 (6 bases). Germline V gene data show CDR1 as SGDLS and CDR2 as YYNGEE. The CDR3 is 14 amino acids. V gave up 3 bases and J gave up 9 bases, with 13 bases separating them. CDR3 bases: TGTGCCAGCAGCGCGGGACACTTGGGTTCACCCCTCCACTTT. Protein: CASSAGHLGSPLHF.

V and J are TRBV7-3 and TRBJ1-3; unclear D gene. The length of the CDR3 is 13 residues. V lost 5 bases and J 3 bases, leaving 8 bases between the germline ends. Germline values: CDR1 SGHTA, CDR2 FQGTGA. For the CDR3, the DNA is TGTGCCAGCAGCCCCGTCATTGGAAACACCATATATTTT. Translated: CASSPVIGNTIYF.

This sequence joins TRBV19 and TRBJ1-2, with 9 nucleotides matching TRBD1. CDR1 LNHDA and CDR2 SQIVND come from the germline V gene (reference sequence). V was pared by 10 bases and J by 3 bases, with 12 bases of the junction left unmatched. The CDR3 runs 15 residues. For the CDR3, the DNA is TGTGCCACGCAAGACAGGGGGTTATGGCACTATGGCTACACCTTC. Translating it yields CATQDRGLWHYGYTF.

This chain uses TRBV9 with TRBJ1-6; D call uncertain. V was clipped by 0 bases and J by 11 bases, with 12 bases between them. This CDR3 has 14 amino acids. Germline V gene sequence: CDR1 SGDLS, CDR2 YYNGEE. Written as DNA, the CDR3 is TGTGCCAGCAGCGTAGTTGGGCAGTACGCACCCCTCCACTTT. It yields the protein CASSVVGQYAPLHF.

The CDR3 sequence: CASSTLGGGRNTEAFF. CDR3 sequence (DNA): TGCGCCAGCAGCACCCTCGGCGGGGGGAGGAACACTGAAGCTTTCTTT. This chain uses TRBV4-1 with TRBJ1-1; TRBD1 is a possible D gene (5 bases). The CDR3 is 16 amino acids. Germline CDR1 and CDR2: MGHRA and YSYEKL. V lost 5 bases and J lost 1, with 17 bases in between.

V is TRBV5-5 and J is TRBJ1-3, with TRBD1 matching 7 bases. J was trimmed by 9 bases and V by 0 bases; bases with no gene match: 15. CDR1 SGHKS and CDR2 YYEKEE come from the germline V gene (reference sequence). The CDR3 spans 17 residues. DNA of the CDR3: TGTGCCAGCAGCTTGGCCTGGGACAGCTCCTCTCTCCCCACCATATATTTT. It specifies CASSLAWDSSSLPTIYF.

The J gene is TRBJ1-2, the V gene TRBV11-2; TRBD1 matches at 12 bases. CDR3 size: 13 residues. V shed 3 bases, J shed 11 bases, and the junction held 4 bases outside the gene matches. CDR1 and CDR2 from the germline V gene are SGHAT and FQNNGV. The CDR3: CASSFGGQGAYTF. Written as DNA, the CDR3 is TGTGCCAGCAGCTTCGGGGGACAGGGGGCTTACACCTTC.

V is TRBV6-2 or TRBV6-3 and J is TRBJ1-1, with 10 bases that match TRBD1. The germline V gene has CDR1 MNHEY and CDR2 SVGEGT. The CDR3 spans 14 residues. With V trimmed by 6 bases and J by 2 bases, 3 bases remained unmatched. Written as DNA, the CDR3 is TGTGCCAGCAGCCGGGACAGGGGAAACACTGAAGCTTTCTTT. The encoded protein is CASSRDRGNTEAFF.

This rearrangement joins TRBV29-1 to TRBJ1-2; D might be TRBD1 (5 bases). The CDR3 has 13 residues. Per germline, CDR1 SQVTM and CDR2 ANQGSEA. Trimming cost V 6 bases and J 7 bases, with 18 bases left between them. CDR3 sequence: CSVSRQGKGGYTF. The CDR3 bases are TGCAGCGTGTCGAGGCAGGGTAAAGGTGGCTACACCTTC.

The J gene is TRBJ1-1, the V gene TRBV7-2; D gene uncertain. The CDR3 covers 15 residues. Trimming removed 3 bases from V and 0 bases from J, with 11 bases in between. Germline CDR1 SGHTA, CDR2 FQGNSA. CDR3 coding DNA: TGTGCCAGCAGCTTTTTCAATAGCTTGAACACTGAAGCTTTCTTT. This encodes CASSFFNSLNTEAFF.

The chain carries TRBV5-4 and TRBJ2-7; possible D gene TRBD1, 6 bases. CDR1 is SGHNT and CDR2 is YYREEE in the germline V gene (reference sequence). There are 16 residues in the CDR3. Trimming removed 0 bases at V and 3 bases at J, with 16 bases between. Here the CDR3 reads CASSLEGTGNRYEQYF. The CDR3 nucleotides read TGTGCCAGCAGCTTGGAAGGTACAGGGAATCGCTACGAGCAGTACTTC.

The rearrangement joins TRBV18 to TRBJ2-5; 8 positions agree with TRBD2. The CDR3 totals 16 residues. The junction had 13 bases not matched to a gene; V was cut back by 6 bases and J by 4 bases. Germline CDR1 KGHSH, CDR2 LQKENI. The CDR3 is CASSRSETSDIETQYF. The DNA of the CDR3 is TGTGCCAGCTCCCGGAGTGAGACTAGCGATATAGAGACCCAGTACTTC.